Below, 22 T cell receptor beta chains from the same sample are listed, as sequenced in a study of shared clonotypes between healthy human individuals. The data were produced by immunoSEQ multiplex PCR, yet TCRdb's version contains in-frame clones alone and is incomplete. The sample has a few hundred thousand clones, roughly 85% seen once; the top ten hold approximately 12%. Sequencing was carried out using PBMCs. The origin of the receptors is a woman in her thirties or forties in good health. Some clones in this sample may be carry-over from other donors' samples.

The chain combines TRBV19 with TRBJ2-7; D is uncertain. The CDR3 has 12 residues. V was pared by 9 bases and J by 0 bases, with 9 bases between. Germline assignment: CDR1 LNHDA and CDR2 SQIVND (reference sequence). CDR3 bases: TGTGCCAGGACAAGGAGCTCCTACGAGCAGTACTTC. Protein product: CARTRSSYEQYF.

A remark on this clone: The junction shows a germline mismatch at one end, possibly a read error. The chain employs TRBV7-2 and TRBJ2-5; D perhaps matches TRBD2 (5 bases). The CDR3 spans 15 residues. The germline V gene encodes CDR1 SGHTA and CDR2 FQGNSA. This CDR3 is CACSRWAEGQETQYF. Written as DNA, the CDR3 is TGTGCCTGCAGCCGGTGGGCCGAGGGACAAGAGACCCAGTACTTC.

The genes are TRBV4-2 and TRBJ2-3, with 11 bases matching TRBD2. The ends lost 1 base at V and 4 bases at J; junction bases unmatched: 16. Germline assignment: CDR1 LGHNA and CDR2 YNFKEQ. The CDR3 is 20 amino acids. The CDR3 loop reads CASSQGPGTSGSWGPDTQYF. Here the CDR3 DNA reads TGTGCCAGCAGCCAAGGCCCCGGGACTAGCGGAAGTTGGGGCCCAGATACGCAGTATTTT.

The CDR3 sequence: CASSLGELGEQYF. The CDR3 DNA sequence: TGTGCCAGCAGCTTGGGAGAGTTAGGGGAGCAGTACTTC. The rearrangement joins TRBV7-9 to TRBJ2-7; tentative D call: TRBD2 (5 bases). The CDR3 has 13 residues. Germline V gives CDR1 SEHNR, CDR2 FQNEAQ (reference sequence). The V and J ends lost 3 bases and 7 bases respectively, with 13 bases between them.

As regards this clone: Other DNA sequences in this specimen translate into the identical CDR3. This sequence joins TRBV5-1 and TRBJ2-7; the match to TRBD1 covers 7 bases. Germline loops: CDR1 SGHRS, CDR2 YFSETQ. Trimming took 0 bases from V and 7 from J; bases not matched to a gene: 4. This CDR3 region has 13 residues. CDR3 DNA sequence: TGCGCCAGCAGCTTGGCCGGGACAGAAGAGCAGTACTTC. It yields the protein CASSLAGTEEQYF.

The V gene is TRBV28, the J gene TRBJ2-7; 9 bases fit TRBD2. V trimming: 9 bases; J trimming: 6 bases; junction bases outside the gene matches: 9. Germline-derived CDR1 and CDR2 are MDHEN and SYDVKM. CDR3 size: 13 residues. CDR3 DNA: TGTGCCAGGCATAATAGCGGGAGCTGCGAGCAGTACTTC. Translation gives CARHNSGSCEQYF.

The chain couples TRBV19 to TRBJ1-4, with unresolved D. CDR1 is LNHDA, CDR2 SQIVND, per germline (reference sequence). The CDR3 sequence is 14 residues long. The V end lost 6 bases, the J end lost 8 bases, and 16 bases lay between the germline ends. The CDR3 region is CASSPPGFKEKLFF. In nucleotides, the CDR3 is TGTGCCAGTAGCCCCCCGGGTTTTAAGGAAAAACTGTTTTTT.

CDR3 protein: CASSSRRGRNTEAFF. CDR3 in DNA: TGTGCCAGCAGCTCCCGCAGGGGAAGGAACACTGAAGCTTTCTTT. V and J are TRBV7-9 and TRBJ1-1, with a weak D call TRBD1 (6 bases). CDR3 length equals 15 residues. The germline V gene encodes CDR1 SEHNR and CDR2 FQNEAQ (reference sequence). The V end lost 4 bases, the J end lost 1 base, and 13 bases lay between the germline ends.

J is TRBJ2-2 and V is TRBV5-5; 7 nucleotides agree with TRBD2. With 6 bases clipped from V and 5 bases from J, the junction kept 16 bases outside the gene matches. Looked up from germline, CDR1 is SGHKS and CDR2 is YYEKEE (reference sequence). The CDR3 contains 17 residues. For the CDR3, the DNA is TGTGCCAGCAACGTTGACATGGTAGCGGGTCTTACCGGGGAGCTGTTTTTT. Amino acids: CASNVDMVAGLTGELFF.

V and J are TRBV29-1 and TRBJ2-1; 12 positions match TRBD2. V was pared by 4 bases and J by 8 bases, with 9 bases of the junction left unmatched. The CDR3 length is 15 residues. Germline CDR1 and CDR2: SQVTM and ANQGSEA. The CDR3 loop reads CSVGLRLAGDHEQFF. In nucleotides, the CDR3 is TGCAGCGTTGGGCTGCGACTAGCGGGAGACCATGAGCAGTTCTTC.

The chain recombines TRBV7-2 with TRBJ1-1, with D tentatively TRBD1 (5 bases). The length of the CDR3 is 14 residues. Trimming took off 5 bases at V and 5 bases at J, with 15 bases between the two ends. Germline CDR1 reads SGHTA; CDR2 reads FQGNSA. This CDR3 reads CASSPRGAWTEAFF. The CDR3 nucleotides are TGTGCCAGCAGCCCTCGAGGGGCTTGGACTGAAGCTTTCTTT.

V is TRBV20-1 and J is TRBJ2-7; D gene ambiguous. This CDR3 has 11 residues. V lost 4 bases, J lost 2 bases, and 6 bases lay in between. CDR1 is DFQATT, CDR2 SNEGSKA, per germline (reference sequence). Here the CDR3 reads CSATPTYEQYF. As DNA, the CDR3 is TGCAGTGCTACGCCGACCTACGAGCAGTACTTC.

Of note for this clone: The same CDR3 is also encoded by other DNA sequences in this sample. The CDR3 region has the DNA TGCGCCAGCAGCTTGGAGGGCCCCACAGATACGCAGTATTTT. It codes for CASSLEGPTDTQYF. J is TRBJ2-3 and V is TRBV5-1, with D unresolved. V gave up 0 bases and J gave up 2 bases, with 7 bases separating them. CDR3 length equals 14 residues. The germline V gene encodes CDR1 SGHRS and CDR2 YFSETQ.

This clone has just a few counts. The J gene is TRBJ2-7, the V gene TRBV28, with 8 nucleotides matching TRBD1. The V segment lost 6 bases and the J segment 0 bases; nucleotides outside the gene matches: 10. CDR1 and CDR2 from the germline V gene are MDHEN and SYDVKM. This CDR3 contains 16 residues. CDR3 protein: CASRPSRGPLSYEQYF. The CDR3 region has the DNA TGTGCCAGCAGGCCCAGCAGGGGGCCCCTCTCCTACGAGCAGTACTTC. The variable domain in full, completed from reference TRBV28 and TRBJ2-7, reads DVKVTQSSRYLVKRTGEKVFLECVQDMDHENMFWYRQDPGLGLRLIYFSYDVKMKEKGDIPEGYSVSREKKERFSLILESASTNQTSMYLCASRPSRGPLSYEQYFGPGTRLTVT.

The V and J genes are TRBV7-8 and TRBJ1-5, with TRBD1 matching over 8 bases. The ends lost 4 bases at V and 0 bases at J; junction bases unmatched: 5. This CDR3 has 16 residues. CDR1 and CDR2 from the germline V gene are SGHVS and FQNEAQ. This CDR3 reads CASSSGTGFSNQPQHF. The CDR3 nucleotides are TGTGCCAGCAGCTCCGGGACAGGTTTTAGCAATCAGCCCCAGCATTTT. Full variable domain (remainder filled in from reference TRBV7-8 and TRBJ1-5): GAGVSQSPRYKVAKRGQDVALRCDPISGHVSLFWYQQALGQGPEFLTYFQNEAQLDKSGLPSDRFFAERPEGSVSTLKIQRTQQEDSAVYLCASSSGTGFSNQPQHFGDGTRLSIL.

This chain's CDR3 is CASSSPGVSSYNEQFF. CDR3 nucleotides: TGTGCCAGTAGTAGCCCCGGGGTTAGCTCCTACAATGAGCAGTTCTTC. The rearrangement links TRBV19 to TRBJ2-1, with a possible D match to TRBD2 (5 bases). There are 16 residues in the CDR3. V lost 4 bases to trimming and J lost 0 bases, with 13 bases between them. Germline V lookup: CDR1 LNHDA, CDR2 SQIVND (reference sequence).

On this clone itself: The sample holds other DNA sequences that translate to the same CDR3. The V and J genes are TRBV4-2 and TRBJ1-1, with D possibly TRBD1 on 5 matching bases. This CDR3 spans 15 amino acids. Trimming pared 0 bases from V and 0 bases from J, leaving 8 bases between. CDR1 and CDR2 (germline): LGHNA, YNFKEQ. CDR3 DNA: TGTGCCAGCAGCCAAGAGGGGGGATTGAACACTGAAGCTTTCTTT. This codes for CASSQEGGLNTEAFF.

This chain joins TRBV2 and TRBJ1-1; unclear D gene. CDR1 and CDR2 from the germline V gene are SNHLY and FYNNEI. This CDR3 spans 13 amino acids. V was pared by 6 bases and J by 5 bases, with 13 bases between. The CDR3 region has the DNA TGTGCCAGCAGGATGACACCCAGGACTGAAGCTTTCTTT. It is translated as CASRMTPRTEAFF.

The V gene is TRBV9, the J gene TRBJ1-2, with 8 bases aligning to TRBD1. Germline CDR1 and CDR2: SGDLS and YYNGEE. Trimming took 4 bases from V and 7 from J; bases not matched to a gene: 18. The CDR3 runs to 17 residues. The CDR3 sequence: CASSPLISGQGPGGYTF. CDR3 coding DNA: TGTGCCAGCAGCCCTCTCATCTCAGGACAGGGACCGGGTGGCTACACCTTC.

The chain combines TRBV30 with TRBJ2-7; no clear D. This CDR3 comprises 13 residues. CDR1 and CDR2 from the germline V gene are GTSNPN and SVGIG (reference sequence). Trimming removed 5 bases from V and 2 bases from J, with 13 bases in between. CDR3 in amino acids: CAWAPVVAYEQYF. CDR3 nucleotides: TGTGCCTGGGCCCCAGTTGTGGCCTACGAGCAGTACTTC.

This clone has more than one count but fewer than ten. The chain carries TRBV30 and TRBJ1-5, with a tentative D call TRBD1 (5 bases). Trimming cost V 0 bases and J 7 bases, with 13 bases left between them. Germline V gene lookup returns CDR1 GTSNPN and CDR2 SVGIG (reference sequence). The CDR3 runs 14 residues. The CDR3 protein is CAWSVYGGGQPQHF. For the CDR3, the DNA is TGTGCCTGGAGTGTTTATGGGGGTGGCCAGCCCCAGCATTTT.

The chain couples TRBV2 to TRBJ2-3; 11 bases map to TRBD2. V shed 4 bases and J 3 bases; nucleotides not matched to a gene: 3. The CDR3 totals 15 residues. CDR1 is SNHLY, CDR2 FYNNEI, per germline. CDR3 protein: CASSAPSGRTDTQYF. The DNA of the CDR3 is TGTGCCAGCAGTGCCCCTAGCGGGAGGACAGATACGCAGTATTTT.